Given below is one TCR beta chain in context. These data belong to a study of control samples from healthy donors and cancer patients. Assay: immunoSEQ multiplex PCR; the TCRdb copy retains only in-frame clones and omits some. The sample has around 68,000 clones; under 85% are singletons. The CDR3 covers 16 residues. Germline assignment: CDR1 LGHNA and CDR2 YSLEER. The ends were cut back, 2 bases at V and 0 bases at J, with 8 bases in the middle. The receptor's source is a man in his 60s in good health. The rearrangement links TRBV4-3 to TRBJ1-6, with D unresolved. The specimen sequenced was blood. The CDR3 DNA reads TGCGCCAGCAGCCAAACCCACAGCTCCTATAATTCACCCCTCCACTTT. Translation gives CASSQTHSSYNSPLHF.